This T cell receptor (beta chain) was identified during a study of vaccination effects on CD4 cells after COVID-19. For the study at large: The median interval between the second dose and post-vaccine sampling was 72 days. The researchers cultured 1.5 million to 2.5 million PBMC per well with about 10 IU/ml IL-2 and 8.5 to 10 ug/ml peptides.

This clone was seen only once. Its matching antigen is unknown. Libraries were prepared by immunoSEQ multiplex PCR; TCRdb keeps only in-frame clonotypes and omits some of them. Of some 69,000 clones in the sample, roughly four fifths were seen once. The junction had 4 bases not matched to a gene; V was cut back by 7 bases and J by 4 bases. The CDR3 is 14 residues long. CDR1 is MNHEY and CDR2 is SMNVEV in the germline V gene (reference sequence). Once cultured for roughly nine days, the cells underwent separation to obtain CD4+ T cells. Participants each got two BNT162b2 or mRNA-1273 vaccine doses. Among the vaccine recipients, none had a prior SARS-CoV-2 infection, and nucleocapsid antibodies were negative.

The V gene is TRBV27, the J gene TRBJ2-2; 9 nucleotides agree with TRBD1. The source was CD4+ T cells from PBMCs cultured without peptide, collected after COVID-19 vaccination. This TCR was sampled from a human donor who received a COVID-19 vaccine. CDR3 bases: TGTGCCAGCAAGGGACAGGGAACCACCGGGGAGCTGTTTTTT. It is translated as CASKGQGTTGELFF.